This TCR beta chain is drawn from a study of blood T cell repertoires in COVID-19. The V and J ends lost 5 bases and 2 bases, in that order; junction bases with no gene match: 9. The germline CDR1 and CDR2 sequences are SEHNR and FQNEAQ (reference sequence). The CDR3 has 16 amino acids. Assignments of participants to cohorts depended upon their own reported clinical history. TCRdb's table, derived via immunoSEQ multiplex PCR, lists solely in-frame clones and lacks some. In the table there are about 260,000 clones, roughly 86% of which are singletons. The source of this sequence is a woman aged 45-59 years who had recovered from COVID-19. Sequencing was performed on PBMCs or T cells enriched from blood (not recorded which). The chain links TRBV7-9 to TRBJ2-3; 8 bases are shared with TRBD2. The CDR3 bases are TGTGCCAGCAGCCGACAACTAGCGGTAGACACAGATACGCAGTATTTT. This encodes CASSRQLAVDTDTQYF.